Listed below are T cell receptor beta chains from one sample, sequenced in a study of blood T cell repertoires in COVID-19. Assay used: immunoSEQ multiplex PCR; TCRdb lists only in-frame clones, some missing. Of approximately 350,000 clones listed, around 83% are singletons. Sequencing used peripheral blood. Receptor source: a young man with active or convalescent COVID-19. CDR3s include the opening cysteine and the closing phenylalanine or tryptophan. Each record gives: J gene, D gene, CDR3 length, clone size, V gene, CDR3 protein, CDR3 DNA. D genes are given only for firm matches. For some rows the clone size is stated as once, few or many, or as a class when expanded; others skip it.

j_call: TRBJ2-2; d_call: -; cdr3_length: 15; clone_size: few; v_call: TRBV2; cdr3_aa: CASSVGRTDTGELFF; cdr3_nt: TGTGCCAGCAGTGTTGGTAGGACAGACACCGGGGAGCTGTTTTTT
j_call: TRBJ2-1; d_call: -; cdr3_length: 12; clone_size: -; v_call: TRBV5-6; cdr3_aa: CASSFPGNEQFF; cdr3_nt: TGTGCCAGCAGCTTCCCGGGAAATGAGCAGTTCTTC
j_call: TRBJ1-1; d_call: -; cdr3_length: 14; clone_size: -; v_call: TRBV7-2; cdr3_aa: CASSLAGVNTEAFF; cdr3_nt: TGTGCCAGCAGCTTAGCAGGGGTGAACACTGAAGCTTTCTTT
j_call: TRBJ1-2; d_call: -; cdr3_length: 16; clone_size: -; v_call: TRBV11-3; cdr3_aa: CASSLTLLDSFYGYTF; cdr3_nt: TGTGCCAGCAGCTTGACGCTGTTGGACAGCTTCTATGGCTACACCTTC
j_call: TRBJ2-1; d_call: -; cdr3_length: 13; clone_size: -; v_call: TRBV18; cdr3_aa: CASSPGVGIEQFF; cdr3_nt: TGTGCCAGCTCACCAGGTGTCGGGATTGAGCAGTTCTTC
j_call: TRBJ1-5; d_call: -; cdr3_length: 16; clone_size: -; v_call: TRBV9; cdr3_aa: CASSVSGKDVNQPQHF; cdr3_nt: TGTGCCAGCAGCGTCTCCGGGAAAGATGTCAATCAGCCCCAGCATTTT
j_call: TRBJ1-1; d_call: -; cdr3_length: 13; clone_size: -; v_call: TRBV13; cdr3_aa: CASSLDRNTEAFF; cdr3_nt: TGTGCCAGCAGCCTCGACAGGAACACTGAAGCTTTCTTT
j_call: TRBJ2-7; d_call: TRBD2; cdr3_length: 15; clone_size: -; v_call: TRBV19; cdr3_aa: CASSMGSGSSYEQYF; cdr3_nt: TGTGCCAGTAGTATGGGTAGCGGGAGCTCCTACGAGCAGTACTTC
j_call: TRBJ2-7; d_call: -; cdr3_length: 12; clone_size: -; v_call: TRBV11-1; cdr3_aa: CASSFSSYEQYF; cdr3_nt: TGTGCCAGCAGCTTCTCCTCCTACGAGCAGTACTTC
j_call: TRBJ1-1; d_call: -; cdr3_length: 13; clone_size: few; v_call: TRBV12-3/TRBV12-4; cdr3_aa: CASRGESATEAFF; cdr3_nt: TGTGCCAGCAGAGGGGAATCGGCCACTGAAGCTTTCTTT
j_call: TRBJ2-7; d_call: TRBD2; cdr3_length: 18; clone_size: -; v_call: TRBV4-3; cdr3_aa: CASSQEGLAGGPGYEQYF; cdr3_nt: TGCGCCAGCAGCCAAGAGGGACTAGCGGGAGGGCCGGGCTACGAGCAGTACTTC
j_call: TRBJ2-1; d_call: -; cdr3_length: 11; clone_size: few; v_call: TRBV20-1; cdr3_aa: CSATPGWEQFF; cdr3_nt: TGCAGTGCTACTCCCGGGTGGGAGCAGTTCTTC
j_call: TRBJ1-2; d_call: -; cdr3_length: 15; clone_size: -; v_call: TRBV3-1/TRBV3-2; cdr3_aa: CASSLTLGPVYGYTF; cdr3_nt: TGTGCCAGCAGCCTTACACTAGGACCCGTCTATGGCTACACCTTC
j_call: TRBJ1-2; d_call: TRBD1; cdr3_length: 13; clone_size: few; v_call: TRBV7-3; cdr3_aa: CASSATGAEGYTF; cdr3_nt: TGTGCCAGCAGTGCGACAGGGGCTGAGGGCTACACCTTC
j_call: TRBJ2-7; d_call: -; cdr3_length: 17; clone_size: once; v_call: TRBV30; cdr3_aa: CAWSAPAGDVGFYEQYF; cdr3_nt: TGTGCCTGGAGTGCCCCCGCAGGGGACGTTGGGTTCTACGAGCAGTACTTC
j_call: TRBJ2-1; d_call: -; cdr3_length: 15; clone_size: -; v_call: TRBV3-1/TRBV3-2; cdr3_aa: CASSPQGSRRNEQFF; cdr3_nt: TGTGCCAGCAGCCCCCAGGGGTCGCGTCGCAATGAGCAGTTCTTC
j_call: TRBJ1-2; d_call: TRBD1; cdr3_length: 13; clone_size: -; v_call: TRBV7-8; cdr3_aa: CASSPRTGNGYTF; cdr3_nt: TGTGCCAGCAGCCCCCGGACAGGGAATGGCTACACCTTC
j_call: TRBJ1-3; d_call: -; cdr3_length: 16; clone_size: -; v_call: TRBV6-2/TRBV6-3; cdr3_aa: CASSALTVATGNTIYF; cdr3_nt: TGTGCCAGCAGTGCCCTGACAGTGGCCACGGGAAACACCATATATTTT
j_call: TRBJ1-1; d_call: TRBD1; cdr3_length: 16; clone_size: -; v_call: TRBV5-1; cdr3_aa: CASSHRPGTGDTEAFF; cdr3_nt: TGCGCCAGCAGTCACAGACCTGGGACAGGGGACACTGAAGCTTTCTTT
j_call: TRBJ1-3; d_call: -; cdr3_length: 15; clone_size: -; v_call: TRBV28; cdr3_aa: CASSRAGGSGNTIYF; cdr3_nt: TGTGCCAGCAGTCGAGCGGGGGGCTCTGGAAACACCATATATTTT
j_call: TRBJ1-6; d_call: -; cdr3_length: 17; clone_size: -; v_call: TRBV19; cdr3_aa: CASSMVFPAGRESPLHF; cdr3_nt: TGTGCCAGTAGTATGGTGTTCCCGGCGGGGAGGGAGTCACCCCTCCACTTT
j_call: TRBJ2-7; d_call: TRBD2; cdr3_length: 15; clone_size: -; v_call: TRBV7-9; cdr3_aa: CASSLDPPGGPEQYF; cdr3_nt: TGTGCCAGCAGCTTAGACCCTCCGGGGGGTCCCGAGCAGTACTTC
j_call: TRBJ2-7; d_call: TRBD2; cdr3_length: 17; clone_size: -; v_call: TRBV19; cdr3_aa: CASSPKGLAGATYEQYF; cdr3_nt: TGTGCCAGTAGCCCCAAAGGACTAGCGGGAGCAACCTACGAGCAGTACTTC
j_call: TRBJ2-3; d_call: TRBD2; cdr3_length: 17; clone_size: -; v_call: TRBV4-1; cdr3_aa: CASSQGLAGGPGDTQYF; cdr3_nt: TGCGCCAGCAGCCAGGGACTAGCGGGGGGGCCTGGAGATACGCAGTATTTT
j_call: TRBJ1-1; d_call: -; cdr3_length: 15; clone_size: -; v_call: TRBV11-3; cdr3_aa: CASSLEVGRFTEAFF; cdr3_nt: TGTGCCAGCAGCTTAGAAGTCGGCAGGTTCACTGAAGCTTTCTTT
j_call: TRBJ2-1; d_call: TRBD1; cdr3_length: 14; clone_size: -; v_call: TRBV6-5; cdr3_aa: CASKTDRGYNEQFF; cdr3_nt: TGTGCCAGCAAGACGGACAGGGGATACAATGAGCAGTTCTTC
j_call: TRBJ2-7; d_call: TRBD1; cdr3_length: 14; clone_size: -; v_call: TRBV28; cdr3_aa: CASSLLGQGYEQYF; cdr3_nt: TGTGCCAGCAGTTTATTGGGACAGGGGTACGAGCAGTACTTC
j_call: TRBJ1-5; d_call: -; cdr3_length: 14; clone_size: -; v_call: TRBV28; cdr3_aa: CASSLGRFNQPQHF; cdr3_nt: TGTGCCAGCAGTTTAGGCAGGTTCAATCAGCCCCAGCATTTT
j_call: TRBJ2-7; d_call: -; cdr3_length: 13; clone_size: -; v_call: TRBV5-4; cdr3_aa: CASTIDGVYEQYF; cdr3_nt: TGTGCCAGCACCATTGACGGGGTCTACGAGCAGTACTTC
j_call: TRBJ1-3; d_call: -; cdr3_length: 14; clone_size: -; v_call: TRBV6-6; cdr3_aa: CASSYGANRNTIYF; cdr3_nt: TGTGCCAGCAGTTACGGGGCAAATAGAAACACCATATATTTT
j_call: TRBJ2-1; d_call: -; cdr3_length: 17; clone_size: many; v_call: TRBV4-1; cdr3_aa: CASSRLDLGLFGDEQFF; cdr3_nt: TGCGCCAGCAGCCGCCTTGATCTGGGACTGTTCGGCGATGAGCAGTTCTTC
j_call: TRBJ1-1; d_call: -; cdr3_length: 12; clone_size: -; v_call: TRBV7-9; cdr3_aa: CASSQTLAEAFF; cdr3_nt: TGTGCCAGCAGCCAAACTCTGGCTGAAGCTTTCTTT
j_call: TRBJ2-2; d_call: TRBD2; cdr3_length: 16; clone_size: -; v_call: TRBV5-5; cdr3_aa: CASSLGLVVNTGELFF; cdr3_nt: TGTGCCAGCAGCCTAGGACTAGTAGTTAACACCGGGGAGCTGTTTTTT
j_call: TRBJ1-1; d_call: -; cdr3_length: 15; clone_size: -; v_call: TRBV6-5; cdr3_aa: CASSKRQRGDTEAFF; cdr3_nt: TGTGCCAGCAGTAAACGACAAAGGGGCGACACTGAAGCTTTCTTT
j_call: TRBJ1-1; d_call: -; cdr3_length: 15; clone_size: -; v_call: TRBV11-3; cdr3_aa: CASSLRGGANTEAFF; cdr3_nt: TGTGCCAGCAGCCTCCGAGGGGGGGCGAACACTGAAGCTTTCTTT
j_call: TRBJ2-1; d_call: -; cdr3_length: 17; clone_size: -; v_call: TRBV9; cdr3_aa: CASSATQRGSHHNEQFF; cdr3_nt: TGTGCCAGCAGCGCAACCCAGCGAGGGTCCCACCACAATGAGCAGTTCTTC
j_call: TRBJ2-7; d_call: -; cdr3_length: 13; clone_size: -; v_call: TRBV12-3/TRBV12-4; cdr3_aa: CASSLLPIGEQYF; cdr3_nt: TGTGCCAGCAGTTTATTACCGATCGGCGAGCAGTACTTC